The clone carrying this TCR beta chain was detected many times. Its matching antigen is unknown. RNA transcripts gave rise to amplified TCR beta CDR3 regions. HTBI primers drove first-round RT-PCR of the TCR CDR3. TCRdb used MiXCR to reprocess the multiplex PCR reads, holding one entry per CDR3 protein. This sample carries a few hundred thousand distinct CDR3 sequences, roughly 13% of them seen once, and the ten largest clones take almost 35%. This record belongs to a study of T cells in Graves' hyperthyroidism and ophthalmopathy. Overall study findings and caveats: In blood, most of the thyroid clonotypes expanded above 0.001 were also present.

Germline V gives CDR1 MDHEN, CDR2 SYDVKM. CDR3 length: 15 residues. Trimming removed 6 bases from V and 12 bases from J; junction bases left unmatched: 19. Among ophthalmopathy patients, the Clinical Activity Score reached at least 3, the NOSPECS grade reached at least 4, and duration remained under 3 months. Exclusion of patients followed from uncontrolled infection, other autoimmune disease, pregnancy or lactation. The sequenced material came from blood. V usage is TRBV28 and J usage is TRBJ2-7; 8 bases align to TRBD1. This clonotype was sampled from a woman aged 40 to 50 with Graves' ophthalmopathy. CDR3 protein: CASSLISSVRTGWYF. In DNA form, the CDR3 reads TGTGCCAGCAGCCTAATATCGTCAGTCAGGACAGGGTGGTACTTC.